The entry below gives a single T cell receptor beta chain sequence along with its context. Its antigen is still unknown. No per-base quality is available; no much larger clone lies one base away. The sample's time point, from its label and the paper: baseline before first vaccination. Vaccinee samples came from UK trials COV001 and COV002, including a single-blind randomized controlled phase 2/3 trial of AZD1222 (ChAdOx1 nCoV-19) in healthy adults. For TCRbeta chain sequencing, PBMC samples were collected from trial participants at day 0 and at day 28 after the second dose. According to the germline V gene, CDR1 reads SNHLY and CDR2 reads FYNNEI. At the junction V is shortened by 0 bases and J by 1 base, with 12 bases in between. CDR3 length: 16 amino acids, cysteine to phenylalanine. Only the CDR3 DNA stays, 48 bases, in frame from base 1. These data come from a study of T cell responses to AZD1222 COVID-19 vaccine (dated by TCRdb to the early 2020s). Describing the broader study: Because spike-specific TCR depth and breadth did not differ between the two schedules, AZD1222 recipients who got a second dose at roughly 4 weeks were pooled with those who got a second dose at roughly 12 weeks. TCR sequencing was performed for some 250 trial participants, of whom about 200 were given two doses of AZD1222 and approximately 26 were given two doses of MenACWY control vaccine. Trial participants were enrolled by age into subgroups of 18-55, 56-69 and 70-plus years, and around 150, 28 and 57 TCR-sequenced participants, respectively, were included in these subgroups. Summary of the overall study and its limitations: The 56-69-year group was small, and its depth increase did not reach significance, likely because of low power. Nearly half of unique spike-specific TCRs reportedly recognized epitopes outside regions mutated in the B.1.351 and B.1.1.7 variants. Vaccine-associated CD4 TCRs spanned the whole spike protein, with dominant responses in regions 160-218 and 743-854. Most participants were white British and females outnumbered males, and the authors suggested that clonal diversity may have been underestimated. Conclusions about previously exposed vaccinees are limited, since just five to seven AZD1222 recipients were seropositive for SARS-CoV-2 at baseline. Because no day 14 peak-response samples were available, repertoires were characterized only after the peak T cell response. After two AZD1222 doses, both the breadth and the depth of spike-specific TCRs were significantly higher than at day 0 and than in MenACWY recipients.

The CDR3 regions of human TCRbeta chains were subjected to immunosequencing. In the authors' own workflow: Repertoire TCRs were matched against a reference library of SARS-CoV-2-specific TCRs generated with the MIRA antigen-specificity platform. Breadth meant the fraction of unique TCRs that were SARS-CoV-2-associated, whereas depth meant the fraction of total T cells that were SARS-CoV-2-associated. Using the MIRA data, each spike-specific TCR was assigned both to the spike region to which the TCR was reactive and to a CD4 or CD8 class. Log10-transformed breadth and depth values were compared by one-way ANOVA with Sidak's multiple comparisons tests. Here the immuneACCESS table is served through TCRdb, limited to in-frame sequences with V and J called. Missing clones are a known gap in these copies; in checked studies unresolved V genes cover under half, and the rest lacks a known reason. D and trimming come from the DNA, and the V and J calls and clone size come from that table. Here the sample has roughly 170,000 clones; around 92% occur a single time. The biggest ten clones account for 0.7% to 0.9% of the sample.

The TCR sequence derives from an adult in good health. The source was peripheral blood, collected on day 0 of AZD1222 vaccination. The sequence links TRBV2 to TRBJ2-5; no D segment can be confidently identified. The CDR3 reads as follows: CASSEARRQFQETQYF. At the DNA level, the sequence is TGTGCCAGCAGTGAAGCGCGGCGTCAGTTCCAAGAGACCCAGTACTTC.